The 9 T cell receptor beta chains below were found in one sample sequenced in a study of T cells in Graves' hyperthyroidism and ophthalmopathy. Researchers took RNA transcripts and amplified the TCR beta CDR3 regions from them. The primer set for the first-round RT-PCR of the TCR CDR3 was HTBI. One entry per CDR3 protein results from TCRdb running MiXCR on the multiplex PCR reads. The data contain 380,000 or so distinct CDR3 sequences, more than 11% of them seen just once; the ten biggest clones take up roughly 24%. Material for sequencing was blood. These receptors were collected from a woman in her 30s with Graves' hyperthyroidism.

The chain is built from TRBV4-2 and TRBJ2-3, with TRBD2 identical over 7 bases. With V trimmed by 3 bases and J by 4 bases, 10 bases remained unmatched. The CDR3 contains 16 residues. Germline CDR1 is LGHNA and CDR2 is YNFKEQ. This CDR3 is CASSHPRAGRSDTQYF. CDR3 in DNA: TGTGCCAGCAGCCACCCGAGAGCGGGGCGTTCAGATACGCAGTATTTT.

This chain links TRBV7-8 with TRBJ1-1; D is possibly TRBD1 (6 bases). Germline V gene sequence: CDR1 SGHVS, CDR2 FQNEAQ. The CDR3 covers 12 residues. Trimming shortened V by 5 bases and J by 6 bases, and 10 bases separated the two germline ends. CDR3 nucleotides: TGTGCCAGCAGCCCAAAGGGGGCTGAAGCTTTCTTT. As protein: CASSPKGAEAFF.

This clonotype was detected ten times or more. This rearrangement joins TRBV7-9 to TRBJ1-1, with TRBD1 as a possible D gene (5 bases). The CDR3 length is 12 residues. V lost 4 bases, J lost 7 bases, and 10 bases lay in between. The germline V gene encodes CDR1 SEHNR and CDR2 FQNEAQ (reference sequence). As DNA, the CDR3 is TGTGCCAGCAGCTCTCCGGGGCTTGAAGCTTTCTTT. This codes for CASSSPGLEAFF.

This clonotype was detected many times. The chain combines TRBV6-2 or TRBV6-3 with TRBJ2-1; TRBD1 is a possible D gene (5 bases). The CDR3 is 16 residues long. The germline V gene encodes CDR1 MNHEY and CDR2 SVGEGT. V lost 8 bases to trimming and J lost 0 bases, with 17 bases between them. The CDR3 bases are TGTGCCAGCGGCCAGGGTAGAGTTGGCTCCTACAATGAGCAGTTCTTC. Protein sequence: CASGQGRVGSYNEQFF.

The sample holds many counts of this clonotype. The chain carries TRBV7-2 and TRBJ2-1; 10 positions match TRBD2. CDR3 length: 17 amino acids. The V segment lost 6 bases and the J segment 2 bases; nucleotides outside the gene matches: 10. Germline V gives CDR1 SGHTA, CDR2 FQGNSA. This chain's CDR3 is CASSLGLAAAPYNEQFF. The CDR3 DNA is TGTGCCAGCAGTCTCGGACTAGCGGCAGCTCCCTACAATGAGCAGTTCTTC.

This sequence joins TRBV7-8 and TRBJ1-2; 8 bases fit TRBD1. V gave up 4 bases and J gave up 2 bases; unmatched junction bases: 6. This CDR3 is built from 15 residues. Germline V gene lookup returns CDR1 SGHVS and CDR2 FQNEAQ. CDR3 region: CASSSTRQGNYGYTF. CDR3 DNA sequence: TGTGCCAGCAGCTCTACACGACAGGGGAACTATGGCTACACCTTC.

A word on this clonotype: This may come from a read error, since a much larger clone is one base off. Because the CDR3 is missing its conserved closing phenylalanine or tryptophan, this is likely a read error. The rearrangement links TRBV15 to TRBJ1-1; no clear D. Per the germline V gene, CDR1 is LNHNV and CDR2 is YYDKDF (reference sequence). V lost 3 bases and J lost 0, with 5 bases in between. CDR3 length: 13 residues. In nucleotides, the CDR3 is TGTGCCACCAGCAGGGCCCTGAACACTGAAGCTTTCTCT. It translates to CATSRALNTEAFS.

This clonotype was detected a few times. The genes are TRBV10-3 and TRBJ1-2, with TRBD1 matching over 7 bases. After removal of 3 bases from V and 13 bases from J, the junction contained 5 bases not matched to a gene. CDR1 is ENHRY, CDR2 SYGVKD, per germline. This CDR3 region has 11 residues. CDR3: CAISDETGSTF. The CDR3 nucleotides read TGTGCCATCAGTGACGAGACAGGGTCCACCTTC.

The CDR3 DNA follows: TGTGCCACCAGCAGCAGCGGGAGTGCCCAAGAGACCCAGTACTTC. Encoded protein: CATSSSGSAQETQYF. The V and J genes are TRBV15 and TRBJ2-5, with 8 bases fitting TRBD2. The V gene's germline CDR1 is LNHNV and CDR2 YYDKDF (reference sequence). The CDR3 totals 15 residues. V was clipped by 3 bases and J by 1 base; unmatched bases: 4.